This is a list of T cell receptor beta chains from one sample in a study of T cells in tuberculosis. The data were produced by immunoSEQ multiplex PCR, yet TCRdb's version contains in-frame clones alone and is incomplete. The sample lists over 40,000 clones; about 95% were seen once. Sequencing input: PBMCs. The receptors shown here come from a donor aged 10 to 29 with latent tuberculosis or without tuberculosis infection. Both conserved end residues are part of each CDR3. Fields, in order: CDR3 DNA, CDR3 protein, J gene, clone size, D gene, V gene. A D gene is named only where the DNA matches it firmly. Clone size is stated in some rows and not others, as once, few, many or a class when expanded.

DNA: TGTGCCTGGAGTACAACGGCCAGGGTGGGAAACTATGGCTACACCTTC
CDR3: CAWSTTARVGNYGYTF
J: TRBJ1-2
size: .
D: .
V: TRBV30

DNA: TGTGCCAGCAGTTCGCCCTCGGGACAGGGGGCCGACGAGCAGTACTTC
CDR3: CASSSPSGQGADEQYF
J: TRBJ2-7
size: .
D: TRBD1
V: TRBV5-4

DNA: TGCAGCGACACACAGGGTAACTATGGCTACACCTTC
CDR3: CSDTQGNYGYTF
J: TRBJ1-2
size: .
D: .
V: TRBV29-1

DNA: TGTGCCAGTAGTATTGGGGGGACAGGATACTACGAGCAGTACTTC
CDR3: CASSIGGTGYYEQYF
J: TRBJ2-7
size: .
D: TRBD1
V: TRBV19

DNA: TGCGCCAGCAGCCAAGATGCGGCAGGGGAGACCTACGAGCAGTACTTC
CDR3: CASSQDAAGETYEQYF
J: TRBJ2-7
size: .
D: .
V: TRBV4-3

DNA: TGTGCCAGCTCACCAAGGAGCGAATTGAATCGGGTGACTAACTATGGCTACACCTTC
CDR3: CASSPRSELNRVTNYGYTF
J: TRBJ1-2
size: .
D: .
V: TRBV18

DNA: TGTGCCAGCAGGACAGGGTCGAGCACTGAAGCTTTCTTT
CDR3: CASRTGSSTEAFF
J: TRBJ1-1
size: .
D: TRBD1
V: TRBV2

DNA: TGCGCCAGCAGCCAGCCCGGGCGGGGTTACGAGCAGTACTTC
CDR3: CASSQPGRGYEQYF
J: TRBJ2-7
size: .
D: .
V: TRBV4-1

DNA: TGTGCCAGCAGTGAAGCAGGGGGCCCCTACGAGCAGTACTTC
CDR3: CASSEAGGPYEQYF
J: TRBJ2-7
size: .
D: TRBD1
V: TRBV6-1

DNA: TGCAGCGTTGAACAGCCGGGACAGGGGTGGGGAGAGACCCAGTACTTC
CDR3: CSVEQPGQGWGETQYF
J: TRBJ2-5
size: .
D: TRBD1
V: TRBV29-1

DNA: TGTGCCAGTAGTACCCCCTCCGGGACAGGAGGTCAGCCCCAGCATTTT
CDR3: CASSTPSGTGGQPQHF
J: TRBJ1-5
size: .
D: TRBD1
V: TRBV19

DNA: TGTGCCAGCAACCCGGGGACAGGGCATATTTCGGGAACTGAAGCTTTCTTT
CDR3: CASNPGTGHISGTEAFF
J: TRBJ1-1
size: .
D: TRBD1
V: TRBV28

DNA: TGTGCCAGCAGCTTAGAGACAGGGAACCACTATGGCTACACCTTC
CDR3: CASSLETGNHYGYTF
J: TRBJ1-2
size: .
D: TRBD1
V: TRBV11-2

DNA: TGCAGCGTGGGAGAACCAGGCCCCAGGCAGCCCCAGCATTTT
CDR3: CSVGEPGPRQPQHF
J: TRBJ1-5
size: few
D: .
V: TRBV29-1

DNA: TGCAGCACCGACAGCTACCCCATGAACACTGAAGCTTTCTTT
CDR3: CSTDSYPMNTEAFF
J: TRBJ1-1
size: .
D: .
V: TRBV29-1

DNA: TGTGCCAGCAGCGCAGGGGCGGGCAATCAGCCCCAGCATTTT
CDR3: CASSAGAGNQPQHF
J: TRBJ1-5
size: .
D: .
V: TRBV2

DNA: TGTGCCAGTAGTATTTCCCAGTTCCGGTTCTCTAGAAGCCCGAGCAATCAGCCCCAGCATTTT
CDR3: CASSISQFRFSRSPSNQPQHF
J: TRBJ1-5
size: .
D: .
V: TRBV19

DNA: TGCGCCAGCAGCTTACAGGGTGGATCTGACTACGAGCAGTACTTC
CDR3: CASSLQGGSDYEQYF
J: TRBJ2-7
size: .
D: .
V: TRBV5-1

DNA: TGTGCCAGCGTTCGGTTAGCGGGGGTTTCAGATACGCAGTATTTT
CDR3: CASVRLAGVSDTQYF
J: TRBJ2-3
size: once
D: TRBD2
V: TRBV6-6

DNA: TGTGCCAGCAGCCGGGACTACGTCACCGGGGAGCTGTTTTTT
CDR3: CASSRDYVTGELFF
J: TRBJ2-2
size: .
D: TRBD2
V: TRBV5-4

DNA: TGTGCCAGCAGTTTGGGGACTAGCGGGGATCCCCCGCAGTATTTT
CDR3: CASSLGTSGDPPQYF
J: TRBJ2-3
size: .
D: TRBD2
V: TRBV27

DNA: TGCGCCAGCAGCCAAGCGAGATCAGGGGCCAACGTCCTGACTTTC
CDR3: CASSQARSGANVLTF
J: TRBJ2-6
size: .
D: .
V: TRBV4-3

DNA: TGTGCCAGCAGCGCAGGCGGGGGAGACCCAGAGACCCAGTACTTC
CDR3: CASSAGGGDPETQYF
J: TRBJ2-5
size: .
D: TRBD2
V: TRBV7-2

DNA: TGTGCCAGTAGTATACCCGGTAATTCACCCCTCCACTTT
CDR3: CASSIPGNSPLHF
J: TRBJ1-6
size: .
D: .
V: TRBV19

DNA: TGTGCCAGCAGGTGGACAGGGGGCGGGGAGACCCAGTACTTC
CDR3: CASRWTGGGETQYF
J: TRBJ2-5
size: .
D: TRBD1
V: TRBV6-1

DNA: TGTGCCAGCAGGGAGCCCCTCGGGTCTGTCCACGAGCAGTACTTC
CDR3: CASREPLGSVHEQYF
J: TRBJ2-7
size: .
D: .
V: TRBV28

DNA: TGTGCTAGTGGTTGGGGTTTTCCGGGATATGACTCTGGGGCCAACGTCCTGACTTTC
CDR3: CASGWGFPGYDSGANVLTF
J: TRBJ2-6
size: .
D: .
V: TRBV12-5

DNA: .
CDR3: CSVGQGAFEFF
J: TRBJ2-1
size: .
D: .
V: TRBV29-1

DNA: TGCGCCAGCAGCCAAGACGAACTCTCCCAGTTCTTC
CDR3: CASSQDELSQFF
J: TRBJ2-1
size: .
D: .
V: TRBV4-1

DNA: TGTGCCAGCCTTGTGGGGGACAGAATACGGAACACTGAAGCTTTCTTT
CDR3: CASLVGDRIRNTEAFF
J: TRBJ1-1
size: .
D: TRBD1
V: TRBV5-5

DNA: TGTGCCAGCAGCTCGATCGCCGGGACAGGGCATTTTGACACTGAAGCTTTCTTT
CDR3: CASSSIAGTGHFDTEAFF
J: TRBJ1-1
size: .
D: TRBD1
V: TRBV7-9

DNA: TGTGCCAGCAGGGCCCGGGGTGCGGGTGGCTACACCTTC
CDR3: CASRARGAGGYTF
J: TRBJ1-2
size: .
D: .
V: TRBV2

DNA: TGCGCCAGCAGCCACCGGACTAGCGAAGAGACCCAGTACTTC
CDR3: CASSHRTSEETQYF
J: TRBJ2-5
size: .
D: TRBD2
V: TRBV5-1

DNA: TGTGCCAGTAGTACAGACCAAGGGACAGGCGTCAACTATGGCTACACCTTC
CDR3: CASSTDQGTGVNYGYTF
J: TRBJ1-2
size: .
D: TRBD1
V: TRBV19

DNA: TGTGCCAGCAGCACAACCGGGGGGCCCGGCAATGAGCAGTTCTTC
CDR3: CASSTTGGPGNEQFF
J: TRBJ2-1
size: few
D: .
V: TRBV2

DNA: TGCGCCAGCAGCGTGGCGGCAGGGACTGGCGAGCAGTACTTC
CDR3: CASSVAAGTGEQYF
J: TRBJ2-7
size: .
D: .
V: TRBV5-1

DNA: TGTGCCAGCTCACCGACAGGTATCAATCAGCCCCAGCATTTT
CDR3: CASSPTGINQPQHF
J: TRBJ1-5
size: .
D: .
V: TRBV18

DNA: TGTGCCAGTCAGACTGAGTATAGCAATCAGCCCCAGCATTTT
CDR3: CASQTEYSNQPQHF
J: TRBJ1-5
size: .
D: .
V: TRBV6-6

DNA: TGTGCCAGCTCACCCGACAGGGTAGAGGGGCAAGAGACCCAGTACTTC
CDR3: CASSPDRVEGQETQYF
J: TRBJ2-5
size: .
D: TRBD1
V: TRBV18

DNA: TGTGCCAGCAGCTTGAGGGGCCCAAGCTGGGAGCAGTACTTC
CDR3: CASSLRGPSWEQYF
J: TRBJ2-7
size: .
D: .
V: TRBV5-6

DNA: TGTGCCAGCAGCTTCGGAGTTAATGAGCAGTTCTTC
CDR3: CASSFGVNEQFF
J: TRBJ2-1
size: .
D: .
V: TRBV5-6

DNA: TGTGCCATAAGAGGGGGGGACCCCAACACCGGGGAGCTGTTTTTT
CDR3: CAIRGGDPNTGELFF
J: TRBJ2-2
size: .
D: .
V: TRBV10-3

DNA: TGTGCTAGTGCCGGAACAGTCAGCACAGATACGCAGTATTTT
CDR3: CASAGTVSTDTQYF
J: TRBJ2-3
size: .
D: .
V: TRBV12-5

DNA: TGTGCCGGGCGGGGGCAGGGGACCCACAATGAGCAGTTCTTC
CDR3: CAGRGQGTHNEQFF
J: TRBJ2-1
size: .
D: .
V: TRBV19

DNA: TGTGCCAGCAGTGGGACATTTTCCTATGGCTACACCTTC
CDR3: CASSGTFSYGYTF
J: TRBJ1-2
size: .
D: .
V: TRBV28

DNA: TGCGCCAGCAGCCAGGACAGAAACTACGAGCAGTACTTC
CDR3: CASSQDRNYEQYF
J: TRBJ2-7
size: once
D: .
V: TRBV5-1

DNA: TGTGCTAGTGGTTTGGTACTGGGGCCCGACACCGGGGAGCTGTTTTTT
CDR3: CASGLVLGPDTGELFF
J: TRBJ2-2
size: .
D: .
V: TRBV12-5

DNA: TGTGCCAGCAGGGCTATTCCCGGGACTAGCGGGTCCTACACAGATACGCAGTATTTT
CDR3: CASRAIPGTSGSYTDTQYF
J: TRBJ2-3
size: .
D: TRBD2
V: TRBV9

DNA: TGCGCCAGCAGCTTGGCCACAAACACTGAAGCTTTCTTT
CDR3: CASSLATNTEAFF
J: TRBJ1-1
size: .
D: .
V: TRBV5-1

DNA: TGTGCCAGCAGCTTAGGGACTGCAAACACTGAAGCTTTCTTT
CDR3: CASSLGTANTEAFF
J: TRBJ1-1
size: .
D: .
V: TRBV13

DNA: TGTGCCAGCAGAAAACACAAATTAACAGGGAGCAATCAGCCCCAGCATTTT
CDR3: CASRKHKLTGSNQPQHF
J: TRBJ1-5
size: .
D: .
V: TRBV27

DNA: TGCGCCAGCAGCCCGGGGGGCACTCAAGAGACCCAGTACTTC
CDR3: CASSPGGTQETQYF
J: TRBJ2-5
size: .
D: .
V: TRBV5-1

DNA: TGTGCCACCAGCAGAGATGGAGGGGCGGGAGATACGCAGTATTTT
CDR3: CATSRDGGAGDTQYF
J: TRBJ2-3
size: .
D: .
V: TRBV15

DNA: TGTGCCAGTAGGAAGGGACAGGGGGTCGCTTTAGGCTACACCTTC
CDR3: CASRKGQGVALGYTF
J: TRBJ1-2
size: .
D: TRBD1
V: TRBV19

DNA: TGTGCCTGGAGTACAACGGACAGGCTGAACACTGAAGCTTTCTTT
CDR3: CAWSTTDRLNTEAFF
J: TRBJ1-1
size: .
D: TRBD1
V: TRBV30

DNA: TGTGCCAGCAGTTTAGATGGGGACAGGGGCTACACCTTC
CDR3: CASSLDGDRGYTF
J: TRBJ1-2
size: .
D: TRBD1
V: TRBV28

DNA: TGCAGCGTTGGGCAACGTGGACAGGGAGAATGGTTCACTGAAGCTTTCTTT
CDR3: CSVGQRGQGEWFTEAFF
J: TRBJ1-1
size: once
D: TRBD1
V: TRBV29-1

DNA: TGTGCCAGCAGTCGACAGGGAGTGGATACGCAGTATTTT
CDR3: CASSRQGVDTQYF
J: TRBJ2-3
size: .
D: TRBD1
V: TRBV27